Detailed here is one TCR beta chain. Unmatched junction bases numbered 5, after V lost 6 bases and J lost 2 bases. This CDR3 contains 15 residues. Germline V gives CDR1 SEHNR, CDR2 FQNEAQ (reference sequence). Generated by immunoSEQ multiplex PCR, the TCRdb table keeps only in-frame clones and is missing some. The sample includes around 150,000 clones, 95% to 96% seen only once; the top ten take roughly 0.83%. This specimen belongs to a study of cytomegalovirus exposure and HLA in healthy donors. This sequence joins TRBV7-9 and TRBJ2-1; 9 positions match TRBD1. The sample comprised PBMCs. The receptor was isolated from a young woman in good health and CMV-seronegative. CDR3 sequence: CASSPTGGAYNEQFF. The CDR3 nucleotides read TGTGCCAGCAGTCCCACAGGGGGCGCCTACAATGAGCAGTTCTTC.